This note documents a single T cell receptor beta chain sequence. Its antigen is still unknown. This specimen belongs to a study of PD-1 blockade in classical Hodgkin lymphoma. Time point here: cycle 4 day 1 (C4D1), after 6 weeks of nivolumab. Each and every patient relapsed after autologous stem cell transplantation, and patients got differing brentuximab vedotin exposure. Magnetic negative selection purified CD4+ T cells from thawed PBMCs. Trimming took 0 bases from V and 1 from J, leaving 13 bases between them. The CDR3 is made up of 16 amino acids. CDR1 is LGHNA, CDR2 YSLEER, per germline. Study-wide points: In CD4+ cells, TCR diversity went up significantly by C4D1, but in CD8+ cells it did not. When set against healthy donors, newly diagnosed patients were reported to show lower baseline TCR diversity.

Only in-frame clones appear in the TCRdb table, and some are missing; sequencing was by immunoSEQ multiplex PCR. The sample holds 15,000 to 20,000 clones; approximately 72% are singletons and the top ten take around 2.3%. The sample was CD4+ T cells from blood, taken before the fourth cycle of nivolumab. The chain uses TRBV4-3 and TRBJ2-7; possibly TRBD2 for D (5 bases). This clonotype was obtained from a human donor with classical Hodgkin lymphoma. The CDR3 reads CASSQDLGGASYEQYF. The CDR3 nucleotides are TGCGCCAGCAGCCAAGATCTTGGAGGCGCTTCCTACGAGCAGTACTTC.